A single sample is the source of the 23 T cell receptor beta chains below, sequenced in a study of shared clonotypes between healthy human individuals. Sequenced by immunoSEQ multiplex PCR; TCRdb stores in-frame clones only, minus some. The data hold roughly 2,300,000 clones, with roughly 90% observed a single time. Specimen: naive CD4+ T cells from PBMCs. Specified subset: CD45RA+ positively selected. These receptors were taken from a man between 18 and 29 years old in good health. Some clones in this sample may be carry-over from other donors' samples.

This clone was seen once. CDR3 amino acids: CASSQPIITGYGYTF. The CDR3 bases are TGCGCCAGCAGCCAACCAATAATAACTGGATATGGCTACACCTTC. The rearrangement links TRBV4-1 to TRBJ1-2; D remains ambiguous. CDR1 MGHRA and CDR2 YSYEKL come from the germline V gene. The V end lost 2 bases, the J end lost 5 bases, and 15 bases lay between the germline ends. The CDR3 spans 15 residues.

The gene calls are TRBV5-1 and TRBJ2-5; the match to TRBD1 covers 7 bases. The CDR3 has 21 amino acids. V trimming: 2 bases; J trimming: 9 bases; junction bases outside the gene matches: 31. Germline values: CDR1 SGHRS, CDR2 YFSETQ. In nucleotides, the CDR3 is TGCGCCAGCAGCTTCCCGGGTTCTTCAAGACAGGGAGAGGGTGGCGAAGTGGCCCAGTACTTC. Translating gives CASSFPGSSRQGEGGEVAQYF.

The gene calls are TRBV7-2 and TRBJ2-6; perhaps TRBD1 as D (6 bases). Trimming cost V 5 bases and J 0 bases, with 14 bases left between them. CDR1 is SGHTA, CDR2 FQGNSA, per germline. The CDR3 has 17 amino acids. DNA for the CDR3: TGTGCCAGCAGCCCCCGGACAGCCAGCTCTGGGGCCAACGTCCTGACTTTC. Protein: CASSPRTASSGANVLTF.

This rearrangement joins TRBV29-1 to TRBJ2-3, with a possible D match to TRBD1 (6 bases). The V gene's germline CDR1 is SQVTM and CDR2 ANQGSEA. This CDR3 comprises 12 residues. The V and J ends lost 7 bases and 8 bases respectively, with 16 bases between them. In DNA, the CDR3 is TGCAGCGACACTACAGGGTTAACTACGCAGTATTTT. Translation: CSDTTGLTTQYF.

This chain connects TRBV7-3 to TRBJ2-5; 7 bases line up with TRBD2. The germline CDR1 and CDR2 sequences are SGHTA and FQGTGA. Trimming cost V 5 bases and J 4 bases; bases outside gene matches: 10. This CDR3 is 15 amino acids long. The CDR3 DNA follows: TGTGCCAGCAGCCAGCGGGGCTTCGGTCGAGAGACCCAGTACTTC. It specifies CASSQRGFGRETQYF.

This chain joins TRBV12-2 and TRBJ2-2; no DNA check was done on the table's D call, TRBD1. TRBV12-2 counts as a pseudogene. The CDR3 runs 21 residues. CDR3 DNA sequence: TGTGCAAGTCGCTTAGCGTCCTCTGCTCTAGGGGGATTGAGGATGGCCGGGGAGCTGTTTTTT. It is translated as CASRLASSALGGLRMAGELFF.

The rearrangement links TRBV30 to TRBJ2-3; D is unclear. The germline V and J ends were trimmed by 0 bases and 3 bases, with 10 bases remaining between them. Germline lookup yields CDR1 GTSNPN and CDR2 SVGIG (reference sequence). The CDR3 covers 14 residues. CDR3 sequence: CAWSVEATTDTQYF. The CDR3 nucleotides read TGTGCCTGGAGTGTAGAGGCTACTACAGATACGCAGTATTTT.

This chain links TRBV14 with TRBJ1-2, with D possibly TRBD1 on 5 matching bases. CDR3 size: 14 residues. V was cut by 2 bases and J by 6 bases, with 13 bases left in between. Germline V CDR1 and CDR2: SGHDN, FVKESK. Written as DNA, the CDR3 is TGTGCCAGCAGCCAATACTCAGGGATAAATGGCTACACCTTC. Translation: CASSQYSGINGYTF.

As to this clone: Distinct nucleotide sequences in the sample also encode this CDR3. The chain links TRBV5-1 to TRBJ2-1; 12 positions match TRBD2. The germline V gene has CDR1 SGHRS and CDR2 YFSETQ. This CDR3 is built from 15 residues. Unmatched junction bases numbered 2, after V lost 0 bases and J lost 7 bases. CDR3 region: CASSLALAGGNEQFF. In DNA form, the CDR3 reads TGCGCCAGCAGCTTGGCCCTAGCGGGAGGGAATGAGCAGTTCTTC.

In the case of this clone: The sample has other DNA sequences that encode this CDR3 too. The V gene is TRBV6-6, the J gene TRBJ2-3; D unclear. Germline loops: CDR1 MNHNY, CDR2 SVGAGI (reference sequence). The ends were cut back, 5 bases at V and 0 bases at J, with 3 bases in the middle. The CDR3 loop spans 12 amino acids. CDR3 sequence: CASSGSTDTQYF. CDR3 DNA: TGTGCCAGCAGTGGTAGCACAGATACGCAGTATTTT.

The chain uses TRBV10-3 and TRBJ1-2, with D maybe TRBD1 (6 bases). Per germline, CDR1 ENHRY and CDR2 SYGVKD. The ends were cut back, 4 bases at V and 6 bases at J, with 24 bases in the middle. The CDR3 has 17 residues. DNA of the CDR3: TGTGCCATCAGTGTTTCGTACCCTACCGGGACAACGGATGGCTACACCTTC. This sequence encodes CAISVSYPTGTTDGYTF.

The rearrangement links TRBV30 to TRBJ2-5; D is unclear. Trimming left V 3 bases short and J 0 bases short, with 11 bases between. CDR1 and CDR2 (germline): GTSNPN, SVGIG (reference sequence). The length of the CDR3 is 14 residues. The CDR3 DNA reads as TGTGCCTGGAGAGTTGCGGCAAACCAAGAGACCCAGTACTTC. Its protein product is CAWRVAANQETQYF.

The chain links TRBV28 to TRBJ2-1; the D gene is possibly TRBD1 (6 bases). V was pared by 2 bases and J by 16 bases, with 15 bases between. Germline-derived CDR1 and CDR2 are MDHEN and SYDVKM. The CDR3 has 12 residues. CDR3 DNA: TGTGCCAGCAGTTTACGATTCGGGACACATTTCTTC. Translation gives CASSLRFGTHFF.

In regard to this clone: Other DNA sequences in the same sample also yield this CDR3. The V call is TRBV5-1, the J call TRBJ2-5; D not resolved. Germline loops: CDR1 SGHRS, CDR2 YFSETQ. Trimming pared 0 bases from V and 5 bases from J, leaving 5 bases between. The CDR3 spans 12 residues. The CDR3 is CASSLDSETQYF. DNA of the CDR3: TGCGCCAGCAGCTTGGACTCGGAGACCCAGTACTTC.

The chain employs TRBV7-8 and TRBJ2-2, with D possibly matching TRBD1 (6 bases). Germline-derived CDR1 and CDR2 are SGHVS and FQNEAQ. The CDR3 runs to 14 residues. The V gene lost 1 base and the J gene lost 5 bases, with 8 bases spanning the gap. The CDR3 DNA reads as TGTGCCAGCAGCTTAGGGGGGCCAACCGGGGAGCTGTTTTTT. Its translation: CASSLGGPTGELFF.

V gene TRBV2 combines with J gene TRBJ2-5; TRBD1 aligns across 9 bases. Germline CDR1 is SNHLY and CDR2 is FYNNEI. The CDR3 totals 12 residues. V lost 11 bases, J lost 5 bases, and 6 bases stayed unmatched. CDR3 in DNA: TGTGCCGGAAGACAGGGGGGGGAGACCCAGTACTTC. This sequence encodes CAGRQGGETQYF.

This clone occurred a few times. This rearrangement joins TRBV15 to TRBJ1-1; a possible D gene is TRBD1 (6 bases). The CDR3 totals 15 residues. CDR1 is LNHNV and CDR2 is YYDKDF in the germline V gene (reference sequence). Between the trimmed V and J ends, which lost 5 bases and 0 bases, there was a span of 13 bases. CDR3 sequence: CATSWTGTLNTEAFF. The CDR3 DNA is TGTGCCACCAGCTGGACCGGGACATTGAACACTGAAGCTTTCTTT.

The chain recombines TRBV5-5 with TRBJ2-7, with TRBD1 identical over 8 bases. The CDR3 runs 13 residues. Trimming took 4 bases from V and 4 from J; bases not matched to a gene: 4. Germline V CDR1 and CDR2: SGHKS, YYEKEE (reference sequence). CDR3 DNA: TGTGCCAGCAGCCGACAGGGGTTGTACGAGCAGTACTTC. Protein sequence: CASSRQGLYEQYF.

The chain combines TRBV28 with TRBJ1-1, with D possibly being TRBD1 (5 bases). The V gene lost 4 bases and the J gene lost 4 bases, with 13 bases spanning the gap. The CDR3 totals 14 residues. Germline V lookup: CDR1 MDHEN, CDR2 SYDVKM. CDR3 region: CASSWVGQATEAFF. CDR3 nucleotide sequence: TGTGCCAGCAGTTGGGTGGGGCAGGCCACTGAAGCTTTCTTT.

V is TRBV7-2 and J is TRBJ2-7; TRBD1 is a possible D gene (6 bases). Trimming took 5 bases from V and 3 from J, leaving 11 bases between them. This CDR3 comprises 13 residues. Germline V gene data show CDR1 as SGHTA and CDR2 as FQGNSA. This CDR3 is CASSRDINYEQYF. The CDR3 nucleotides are TGTGCCAGCAGCAGGGACATCAACTACGAGCAGTACTTC. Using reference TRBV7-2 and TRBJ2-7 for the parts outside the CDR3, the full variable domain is GAGVSQSPSNKVTEKGKDVELRCDPISGHTALYWYRQSLGQGLEFLIYFQGNSAPDKSGLPSDRFSAERTGGSVSTLTIQRTQQEDSAVYLCASSRDINYEQYFGPGTRLTVT.

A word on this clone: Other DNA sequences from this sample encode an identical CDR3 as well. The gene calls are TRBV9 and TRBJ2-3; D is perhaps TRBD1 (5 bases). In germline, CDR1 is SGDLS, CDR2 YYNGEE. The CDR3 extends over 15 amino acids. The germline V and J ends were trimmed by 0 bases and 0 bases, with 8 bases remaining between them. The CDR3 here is CASSVGGRSTDTQYF. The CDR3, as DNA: TGTGCCAGCAGCGTAGGGGGCAGAAGCACAGATACGCAGTATTTT.

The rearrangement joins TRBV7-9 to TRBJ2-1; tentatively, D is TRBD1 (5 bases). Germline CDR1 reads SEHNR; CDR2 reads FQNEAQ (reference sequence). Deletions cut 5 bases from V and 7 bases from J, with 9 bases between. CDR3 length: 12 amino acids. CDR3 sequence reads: CASSQQGNEQFF. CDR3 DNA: TGTGCCAGCAGCCAGCAGGGTAATGAGCAGTTCTTC.

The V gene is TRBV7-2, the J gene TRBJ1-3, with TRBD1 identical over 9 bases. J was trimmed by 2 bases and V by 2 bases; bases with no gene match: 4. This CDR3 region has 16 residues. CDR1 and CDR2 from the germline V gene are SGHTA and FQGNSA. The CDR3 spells CASSLHRGQAGNTIYF. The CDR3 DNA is TGTGCCAGCAGCTTACACAGGGGGCAGGCTGGAAACACCATATATTTT.